The 25 T cell receptor beta chains below come from one sample, sequenced in a study of control samples from healthy donors and cancer patients. The method was immunoSEQ multiplex PCR; TCRdb's version includes in-frame clones alone and lacks a portion of them. The sample shows tens of thousands of clones, 90% to 95% of them seen only once. The material sequenced was blood. These receptors were taken from a woman aged 18-29 years in good health.

V and J are TRBV7-2 and TRBJ1-5; TRBD1 aligns across 8 bases. With V trimmed by 5 bases and J by 3 bases, 12 bases remained unmatched. The CDR3 sequence is 17 residues long. Germline V gives CDR1 SGHTA, CDR2 FQGNSA. CDR3 in DNA: TGTGCCAGCAGCCCCGGTCCAGGGGGCGCGTCCAATCAGCCCCAGCATTTT. Amino acid sequence: CASSPGPGGASNQPQHF.

V usage is TRBV15 and J usage is TRBJ2-7; tentative D call: TRBD1 (5 bases). Per germline, CDR1 LNHNV and CDR2 YYDKDF (reference sequence). Deletions cut 3 bases from V and 1 base from J, with 13 bases between. This CDR3 has 15 amino acids. This CDR3 reads CATSRPAGSSYEQYF. Here the CDR3 DNA reads TGTGCCACCAGCAGGCCTGCAGGGTCGTCCTACGAGCAGTACTTC.

V and J are TRBV7-2 and TRBJ2-5; tentatively, D is TRBD1 or TRBD2 (6 bases each). The CDR3 is 16 residues long. From germline, CDR1 is SGHTA and CDR2 FQGNSA. Trimming stripped 1 base from V and 1 base from J, with 13 bases between. The CDR3 region has the DNA TGTGCCAGCAGCTTAGGGGAGACGGGGGCCCAAGAGACCCAGTACTTC. It translates to CASSLGETGAQETQYF. Filled out from reference TRBV7-2 and TRBJ2-5, the complete variable domain reads GAGVSQSPSNKVTEKGKDVELRCDPISGHTALYWYRQSLGQGLEFLIYFQGNSAPDKSGLPSDRFSAERTGGSVSTLTIQRTQQEDSAVYLCASSLGETGAQETQYFGPGTRLLVL.

V and J are TRBV10-3 and TRBJ2-5; 7 bases are a match to TRBD2. The ends lost 3 bases at V and 2 bases at J; junction bases unmatched: 9. This CDR3 comprises 16 residues. Germline V gene data show CDR1 as ENHRY and CDR2 as SYGVKD. The DNA of the CDR3 is TGTGCCATCAGTGACCGGGAGGACACCCAACAAGAGACCCAGTACTTC. Translation gives CAISDREDTQQETQYF.

The V call is TRBV12-3 or TRBV12-4, the J call TRBJ2-1; D remains ambiguous. The V gene lost 3 bases and the J gene lost 2 bases, with 5 bases spanning the gap. The CDR3 consists of 13 residues. The CDR3 sequence: CASSFRTYNEQFF. CDR3 nucleotides: TGTGCCAGCAGTTTTCGTACCTACAATGAGCAGTTCTTC.

V gene TRBV28 combines with J gene TRBJ1-1, with a weak D call TRBD1 (5 bases). Germline-derived CDR1 and CDR2 are MDHEN and SYDVKM. This CDR3 contains 14 residues. V lost 5 bases, J lost 2 bases, and 12 bases lay in between. The CDR3 bases are TGTGCCAGCAGTACCGGGACGGTAAACACTGAAGCTTTCTTT. It encodes CASSTGTVNTEAFF.

The chain couples TRBV4-3 to TRBJ1-2; unclear D gene. The CDR3 is 15 residues long. Per germline, CDR1 LGHNA and CDR2 YSLEER. V was cut by 1 base and J by 4 bases, with 13 bases left in between. CDR3 sequence: CASSQGSRGFYGYTF. The CDR3 nucleotides are TGCGCCAGCAGCCAAGGATCAAGAGGCTTCTATGGCTACACCTTC.

In its sample, this clone was seen once. The J gene is TRBJ2-1, the V gene TRBV9, with D maybe TRBD2 (5 bases). The V end lost 4 bases, the J end lost 7 bases, and 15 bases lay between the germline ends. Germline V gene data show CDR1 as SGDLS and CDR2 as YYNGEE. The CDR3 spans 14 residues. The CDR3 DNA follows: TGTGCCAGCAGCCCCTCAAACCGGGAAAATGAGCAGTTCTTC. The encoded protein is CASSPSNRENEQFF. The full variable domain, with the rest looked up from reference TRBV9 and TRBJ2-1, is DSGVTQTPKHLITATGQRVTLRCSPRSGDLSVYWYQQSLDQGLQFLIQYYNGEERAKGNILERFSAQQFPDLHSELNLSSLELGDSALYFCASSPSNRENEQFFGPGTRLTVL.

The rearrangement joins TRBV7-3 to TRBJ1-3; TRBD1 is a possible D gene (6 bases). There are 14 residues in the CDR3. Germline V gene data show CDR1 as SGHTA and CDR2 as FQGTGA. Trimming cost V 5 bases and J 4 bases, with 12 bases left between them. The CDR3 DNA follows: TGTGCCAGCAGCGCCCAGGGGTGGGGAAACACCATATATTTT. Translated, it gives CASSAQGWGNTIYF.

This clone was picked up a small number of times. This sequence joins TRBV5-6 and TRBJ1-3; D remains unclear. Germline V gives CDR1 SGHDT, CDR2 YYEEEE. The CDR3 loop spans 17 amino acids. V gave up 4 bases and J gave up 0 bases, with 17 bases separating them. The CDR3 is CASSIGEQRLSGNTIYF. CDR3 bases: TGTGCCAGCAGCATTGGGGAACAGAGACTCTCTGGAAACACCATATATTTT.

The genes are TRBV20-1 and TRBJ2-1; TRBD1 aligns across 8 bases. CDR1 and CDR2 from the germline V gene are DFQATT and SNEGSKA (reference sequence). This CDR3 is built from 13 residues. V gave up 3 bases and J gave up 8 bases; unmatched junction bases: 6. In DNA, the CDR3 is TGCAGTGCTAGTCGGACAGGGTTATATGAGCAGTTCTTC. Translating it yields CSASRTGLYEQFF.

The chain combines TRBV7-9 with TRBJ1-1, with 9 bases fitting TRBD1. Germline values: CDR1 SEHNR, CDR2 FQNEAQ (reference sequence). The V gene end was trimmed by 6 bases and the J gene end by 7 bases; junction bases not matched to a gene: 15. CDR3 length: 16 amino acids. CDR3 sequence reads: CASRDGDRDRRGEAFF. The CDR3 DNA follows: TGTGCCAGCAGAGACGGGGACAGGGATAGGCGAGGTGAAGCTTTCTTT.

The chain uses TRBV28 and TRBJ2-7, with 9 bases fitting TRBD2. V was clipped by 5 bases and J by 4 bases; unmatched bases: 9. Germline values: CDR1 MDHEN, CDR2 SYDVKM. The CDR3 runs 15 residues. CDR3: CASSPRLAAIYEQYF. The CDR3 bases are TGTGCCAGCAGTCCTAGACTAGCGGCCATATACGAGCAGTACTTC.

The chain carries TRBV19 and TRBJ1-2; 8 positions agree with TRBD1. Per the germline V gene, CDR1 is LNHDA and CDR2 is SQIVND (reference sequence). The CDR3 is 15 amino acids. The J segment lost 4 bases and the V segment lost 5 bases, leaving 9 bases of the junction unmatched. The CDR3 reads CASSVQGGALYGYTF. The CDR3 region has the DNA TGTGCCAGTAGTGTACAGGGGGGGGCCCTCTATGGCTACACCTTC.

The V call is TRBV3-1 (or the pseudogene TRBV3-2), the J call TRBJ2-2; 9 bases agree with TRBD1. The CDR3 has 16 amino acids. The J segment lost 4 bases and the V segment lost 3 bases, leaving 6 bases of the junction unmatched. Germline V gene data show CDR1 as LGHDT and CDR2 as YNNKEL (reference sequence). The CDR3 coding sequence is TGTGCCAGCAGCCAGTCCGGGACAGGGCCCACCGGGGAGCTGTTTTTT. It specifies CASSQSGTGPTGELFF.

The chain links TRBV6-5 to TRBJ1-1; D is possibly TRBD1 (5 bases). CDR1 and CDR2 from the germline V gene are MNHEY and SVGAGI. This CDR3 has 14 residues. V lost 2 bases to trimming and J lost 6 bases, with 13 bases between them. The CDR3 DNA sequence: TGTGCCAGCAGTTACCGCCCAGGGCGCGCTGAAGCTTTCTTT. Translated: CASSYRPGRAEAFF.

The chain uses TRBV5-4 and TRBJ2-7; D might be TRBD1 (7 bases). The germline V gene encodes CDR1 SGHNT and CDR2 YYREEE (reference sequence). The CDR3 totals 13 residues. Between the trimmed V and J ends, which lost 6 bases and 4 bases, there was a span of 14 bases. The CDR3 loop is CASKAEGAYEQYF. The DNA of the CDR3 is TGTGCCAGCAAGGCGGAGGGGGCTTACGAGCAGTACTTC.

V usage is TRBV5-1 and J usage is TRBJ2-2; D may be TRBD2 (5 bases). The germline CDR1 and CDR2 sequences are SGHRS and YFSETQ. The CDR3 extends over 14 amino acids. Deletions cut 4 bases from V and 3 bases from J, with 10 bases between. The CDR3 coding sequence is TGCGCCAGCAGCCTTGGAGGCGACACCGGGGAGCTGTTTTTT. Translation: CASSLGGDTGELFF.

The gene calls are TRBV5-6 and TRBJ2-1; either TRBD1 or TRBD2 may fit D (5 bases each). The CDR3 has 16 residues. Trimming stripped 4 bases from V and 4 bases from J, with 18 bases between. From germline, CDR1 is SGHDT and CDR2 YYEEEE. CDR3 residues: CASSGTGRASYNEQFF. CDR3 nucleotides: TGTGCCAGCAGCGGGACGGGTAGAGCTAGTTACAATGAGCAGTTCTTC.

The CDR3 DNA reads as TGTGCCAGCAGTGAAGGAGGGGGAGTGGGAACAGATACGCAGTATTTT. Translating gives CASSEGGGVGTDTQYF. The rearrangement joins TRBV6-1 to TRBJ2-3; D may be TRBD1 (6 bases). Trimming cost V 1 base and J 3 bases, with 14 bases left between them. CDR1 and CDR2 (germline): MNHNS, SASEGT. There are 16 residues in the CDR3.

V and J are TRBV5-4 and TRBJ1-3; D is ambiguous. Trimming pared 0 bases from V and 2 bases from J, leaving 6 bases between. Looked up from germline, CDR1 is SGHNT and CDR2 is YYREEE (reference sequence). CDR3 length equals 14 residues. The CDR3: CASSLDTAGNTIYF. CDR3 in DNA: TGTGCCAGCAGCTTGGACACGGCTGGAAACACCATATATTTT.

J is TRBJ1-2 and V is TRBV6-5, with D perhaps matching TRBD1 (5 bases). Between the trimmed V and J ends, which lost 8 bases and 4 bases, there was a span of 11 bases. Germline CDR1 is MNHEY and CDR2 is SVGAGI. The CDR3 runs to 12 residues. CDR3 sequence reads: CASAGPGYGYTF. The CDR3 DNA follows: TGTGCCAGCGCAGGGCCCGGCTATGGCTACACCTTC.

The CDR3 sequence is CASTPGVGSPLHF. Here the CDR3 DNA reads TGTGCCAGCACACCCGGGGTGGGTTCACCCCTCCACTTT. This chain links TRBV28 with TRBJ1-6; D not certain. Trimming stripped 7 bases from V and 9 bases from J, with 13 bases between. Germline V gene sequence: CDR1 MDHEN, CDR2 SYDVKM. The CDR3 runs 13 residues.

The chain is built from TRBV19 and TRBJ2-7; TRBD1 is a possible D gene (6 bases). The germline V gene has CDR1 LNHDA and CDR2 SQIVND (reference sequence). V gave up 5 bases and J gave up 3 bases, with 14 bases separating them. The CDR3 length is 14 residues. The CDR3 sequence: CASSAHRDIYEQYF. CDR3 DNA: TGTGCCAGTAGTGCCCACCGGGACATCTACGAGCAGTACTTC.

The chain employs TRBV4-1 and TRBJ1-5; D perhaps matches TRBD1 (6 bases). This CDR3 is built from 14 residues. V shed 4 bases and J shed 7 bases, with 14 bases lying between them. Germline V gives CDR1 MGHRA, CDR2 YSYEKL. CDR3 sequence reads: CASSRTGFGQPQHF. CDR3 coding DNA: TGCGCCAGCAGCCGCACAGGGTTCGGGCAGCCCCAGCATTTT.